The 5 T cell receptor beta chains below come from one sample, sequenced in a study of blood T cell repertoires in COVID-19. Sequencing used immunoSEQ multiplex PCR; TCRdb keeps in-frame clones, though not all of them. In the table there are some 240,000 clones, around 90% of which are singletons. The sequenced sample was peripheral blood. The receptors shown here come from a woman aged 65 to 85 with COVID-19, enrolled during active disease.

The CDR3, as DNA: TGTGCCAGCAGTTTGATTGCGGATAATTCACCCCTCCACTTT. Translation gives CASSLIADNSPLHF. The V call is TRBV28, the J call TRBJ1-6; D is uncertain. The V gene's germline CDR1 is MDHEN and CDR2 SYDVKM. The CDR3 sequence is 14 residues long. The V gene lost 3 bases and the J gene lost 5 bases, with 8 bases spanning the gap.

The rearrangement links TRBV19 to TRBJ2-7, with 9 bases that match TRBD1. With V trimmed by 4 bases and J by 6 bases, 7 bases remained unmatched. Germline values: CDR1 LNHDA, CDR2 SQIVND (reference sequence). The CDR3 loop spans 14 amino acids. The CDR3 reads CASSTSTGGFEQYF. The DNA for the CDR3 is TGTGCCAGTAGTACCTCGACAGGGGGGTTCGAGCAGTACTTC.

This chain's CDR3 is CASRETSGYHEQYF. The CDR3 DNA is TGTGCCAGCCGAGAGACTAGCGGGTACCACGAGCAGTACTTC. The rearrangement joins TRBV25-1 to TRBJ2-7; 10 bases match TRBD2. This CDR3 spans 14 amino acids. Germline V lookup: CDR1 MGHDK, CDR2 SYGVNS. After removal of 8 bases from V and 5 bases from J, the junction contained 9 bases not matched to a gene.

The chain employs TRBV6-1 and TRBJ1-4; possible D gene TRBD1, 6 bases. Trimming stripped 3 bases from V and 8 bases from J, with 16 bases between. The CDR3 consists of 15 residues. Germline V gene data show CDR1 as MNHNS and CDR2 as SASEGT. DNA of the CDR3: TGTGCCAGCAGTGATCCCACAGGGATTCAAGAAAAACTGTTTTTT. It yields the protein CASSDPTGIQEKLFF.

This sequence joins TRBV19 and TRBJ1-2; 8 positions match TRBD1. The CDR3 loop spans 14 amino acids. Germline V gene data show CDR1 as LNHDA and CDR2 as SQIVND (reference sequence). Losses at the gene ends were 3 bases for V and 7 bases for J; bases not matched to a gene: 7. The CDR3 DNA follows: TGTGCCAGTAGTATCGACAGGGGTTACGGTGGCTACACCTTC. Its protein is CASSIDRGYGGYTF.